This entry describes one T cell receptor (beta chain). Its antigen is as yet unknown. This entry comes from a study of response to subunit inactivated influenza vaccine. Via MiXCR, TCRdb re-called the RT-PCR reads, giving one row per CDR3 protein. The sample yields around 500,000 distinct CDR3 sequences, over 9.5% seen once. V gave up 6 bases and J gave up 4 bases; unmatched junction bases: 10. CDR3 length: 16 residues. Per the germline V gene, CDR1 is KGHDR and CDR2 is SFDVKD. Overall study findings and caveats: Only a handful of new T cells, the authors suggested, are recruited with each seasonal influenza vaccination.

The chain links TRBV24-1 to TRBJ2-1; TRBD2 matches at 8 bases. The source material was PBMCs from blood, sampled roughly 45 days after vaccination. The source is a man over 45 who received an inactivated influenza vaccine. The CDR3 region is CATSLAERGGYNEQFF. In nucleotides, the CDR3 is TGTGCCACCAGTTTGGCAGAACGGGGGGGATACAATGAGCAGTTCTTC.